This TCR beta chain emerged from a study of OX40 agonist ivuxolimab in advanced cancers. Trimming removed 7 bases at V and 2 bases at J, with 15 bases between. This CDR3 comprises 14 residues. Germline assignment: CDR1 SEHNR and CDR2 FQNEAQ (reference sequence). The assay was immunoSEQ multiplex PCR, and TCRdb's table has in-frame clones only and misses some. The sample records 120,000 or so clones, roughly 90% being singletons. The TCR was taken from an adult with an advanced solid tumor such as melanoma, head and neck, liver or kidney cancer. This specimen was CD4+ or CD8+ T cells sorted from blood, taken in a trial of the OX40 agonist ivuxolimab. The gene calls are TRBV7-9 and TRBJ2-7, with D possibly matching TRBD1 (6 bases). CDR3 sequence reads: CASTSGTTAYEQYF. CDR3 DNA: TGTGCCAGCACCTCCGGGACAACAGCCTACGAGCAGTACTTC.